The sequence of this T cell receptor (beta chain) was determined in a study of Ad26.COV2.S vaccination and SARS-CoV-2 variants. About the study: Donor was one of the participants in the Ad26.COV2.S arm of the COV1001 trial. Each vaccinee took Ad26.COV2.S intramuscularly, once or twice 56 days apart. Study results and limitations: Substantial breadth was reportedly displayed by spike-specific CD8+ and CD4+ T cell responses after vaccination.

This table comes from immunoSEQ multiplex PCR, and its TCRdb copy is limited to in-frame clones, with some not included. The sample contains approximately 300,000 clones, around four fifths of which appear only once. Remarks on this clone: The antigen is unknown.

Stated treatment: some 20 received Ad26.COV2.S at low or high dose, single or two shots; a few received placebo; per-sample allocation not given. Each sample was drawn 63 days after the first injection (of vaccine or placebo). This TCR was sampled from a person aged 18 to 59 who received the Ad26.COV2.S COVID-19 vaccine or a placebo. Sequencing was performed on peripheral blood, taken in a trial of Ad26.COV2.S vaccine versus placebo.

This CDR3 reads CASRTSRDSPLFEQYF. The CDR3 DNA reads as TGTGCCAGCAGGACTAGCCGGGACAGCCCCCTATTCGAGCAGTACTTC. The chain joins TRBV7-9 to TRBJ2-7, with D perhaps given as TRBD1 or TRBD2 (7 bases each). Trimming shortened V by 6 bases and J by 6 bases, and 24 bases separated the two germline ends. Germline V gene lookup returns CDR1 SEHNR and CDR2 FQNEAQ (reference sequence). The CDR3 has 16 residues.